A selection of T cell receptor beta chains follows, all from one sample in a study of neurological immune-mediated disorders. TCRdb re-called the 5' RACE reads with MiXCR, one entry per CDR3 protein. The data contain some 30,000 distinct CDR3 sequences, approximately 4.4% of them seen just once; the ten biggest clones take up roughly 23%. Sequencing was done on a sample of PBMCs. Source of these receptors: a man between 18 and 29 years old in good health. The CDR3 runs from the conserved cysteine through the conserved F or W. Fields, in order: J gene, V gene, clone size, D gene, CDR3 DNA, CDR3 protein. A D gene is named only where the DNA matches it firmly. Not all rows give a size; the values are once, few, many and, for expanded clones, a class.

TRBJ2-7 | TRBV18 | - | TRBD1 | TGTGCCAGCTCACCACCCGGACAGGGCGCCTACGAGCAGTACTTC | CASSPPGQGAYEQYF
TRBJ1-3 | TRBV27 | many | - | TGTGCCAGCAGCTCCCTTACCCGGGGAAACACCATATATTTT | CASSSLTRGNTIYF
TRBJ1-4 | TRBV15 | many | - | TGTGCCACCAGCAGAGATTACCCAGGTAGCGGTAATGAAAAACTGTTTTTT | CATSRDYPGSGNEKLFF
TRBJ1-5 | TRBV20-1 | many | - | TGCAGTGCTAGAGATCAAGGGAATCAGCCCCAGCATTTT | CSARDQGNQPQHF
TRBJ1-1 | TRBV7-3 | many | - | TGTGCCAGCAGCTTATCAGGGGAAAACACTGAAGCTTTCTTT | CASSLSGENTEAFF
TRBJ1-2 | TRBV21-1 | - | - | TGTGCCAGCAGCAAACGACAAACGGGGACAGGGATCTATGGCTACACCTTC | CASSKRQTGTGIYGYTF
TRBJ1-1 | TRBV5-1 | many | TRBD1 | TGCGCCAGCACTCGGGACAGGGGGAACACTGAAGCTTTCTTT | CASTRDRGNTEAFF
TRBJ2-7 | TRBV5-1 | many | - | TGCGCCAGCAGCTTGTTTGCAGCCAGCTACGAGCAGTACTTC | CASSLFAASYEQYF
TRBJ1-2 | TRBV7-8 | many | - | TGTGCCAGCAGCTCGGACGGGGGGACCGCGGGCTACACCTTC | CASSSDGGTAGYTF
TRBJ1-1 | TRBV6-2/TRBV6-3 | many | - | TGTGCCAGCAGTTACAGGGTCCCCGCCAGTGACACTGAAGCTTTCTTT | CASSYRVPASDTEAFF
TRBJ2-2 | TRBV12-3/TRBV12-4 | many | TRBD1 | TGTGCCAGCAACGGACAGGGCGCCGGGGAGCTGTTTTTT | CASNGQGAGELFF
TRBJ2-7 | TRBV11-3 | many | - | TGTGCCAGCAGCCTAACGGGCAGCGCTAAGGTCGAGCAGTACTTC | CASSLTGSAKVEQYF
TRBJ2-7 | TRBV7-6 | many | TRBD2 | TGTGCCAGCAGCCGACCGGGACTAGCTGAAGAGCAGTACTTC | CASSRPGLAEEQYF
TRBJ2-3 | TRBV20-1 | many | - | TGCAGTGCTAGTGGTTTTGCGGGGCAAGATACGCAGTATTTT | CSASGFAGQDTQYF
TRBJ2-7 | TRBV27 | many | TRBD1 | TGTGCCAGCAGTCCCGACAGGGTCGAGCAGTACTTC | CASSPDRVEQYF
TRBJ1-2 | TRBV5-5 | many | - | TGTGCCAGCAGCTTGGACGGGGGCGGCGGCTATGGCTACACCTTC | CASSLDGGGGYGYTF
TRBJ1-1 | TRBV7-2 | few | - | TGTGCCAGCAGCGGCCAAGGGACACACGAAGCTTTCTTT | CASSGQGTHEAFF
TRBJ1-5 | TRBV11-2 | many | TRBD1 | TGTGCCAGCAGCCTATCAGGGGGTAACAATCAGCCCCAGCATTTT | CASSLSGGNNQPQHF
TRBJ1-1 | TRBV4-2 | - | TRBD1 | TGTGCCAGCAGCCAAGGTTCCCAGGGGGACACTGAAGCTTTCTTT | CASSQGSQGDTEAFF
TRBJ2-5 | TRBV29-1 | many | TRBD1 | TGCAGCGCCAAACCTAACACAGGGGAACAAGAGACCCAGTACTTC | CSAKPNTGEQETQYF
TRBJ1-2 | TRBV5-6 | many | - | TGTGCCAGCAGCTTGAACGAGGGCTATGGCTACACCTTC | CASSLNEGYGYTF
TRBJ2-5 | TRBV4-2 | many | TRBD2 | TGTGCCAGCAGCCAAAGCCCCTCTGGCGGGGGGGGCCAAGAGACCCAGTACTTC | CASSQSPSGGGGQETQYF
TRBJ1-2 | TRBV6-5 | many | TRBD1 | TGTGCCAGCAGACCTACAGGGGTACTAGGCTACACCTTC | CASRPTGVLGYTF